The clone carrying this T cell receptor beta chain has more than one count but fewer than ten. Its antigen is undetermined. Assay used: immunoSEQ multiplex PCR; TCRdb lists only in-frame clones, some missing. The top ten clones hold roughly 2.3% of a sample with about 35,000 clones, over 60% of them seen once. These data originate in a study of STAT5B mutations in CD4+ large granular lymphocyte leukemia. Broader study findings: Patient CD4-sorted repertoires stayed more clonal than healthy ones after leukemic-clone removal. About 25% of private leukemic clonotypes occurred rarely in other patients' non-leukemic repertoires. Compared with healthy controls (2/35), patient top clones favored TRBV06 (8/27).

V dropped 4 bases and J dropped 4 bases, with 14 bases sitting between them. The germline V gene encodes CDR1 SNHLY and CDR2 FYNNEI. This CDR3 contains 15 residues. Sequencing used CD4+ T cells from blood buffy coats. The clonotype originates from a human donor in good health. This rearrangement joins TRBV2 to TRBJ1-5; TRBD1 might be the D (6 bases). CDR3 amino acids: CASSGGQTGNQPQHF. The CDR3 coding sequence is TGTGCCAGCAGTGGGGGACAAACGGGAAATCAGCCCCAGCATTTT.